This TCR beta chain came from a study of CD8 T cells in ankylosing spondylitis (dated by TCRdb to the late 2010s). Concerning the study at large: To find TCR variants linked to disease, the study profiled T cell receptor beta repertoires in ankylosing spondylitis patients and healthy donors. The full study cohort was made up of about 24 ankylosing spondylitis patients and roughly 100 healthy donors. Samples of peripheral blood were taken, and for ankylosing spondylitis patients, synovial fluid was collected as well. Study-level results and caveats: According to the report, matched synovial fluid samples from ankylosing spondylitis patients were significantly enriched for the disease-linked clones. A CD8+ phenotype was shown by the disease-linked clones, which were found at relatively low frequencies in peripheral blood. Some motif variants had previously been reported in the synovial fluid and blood of reactive arthritis patients, which suggests shared mechanisms of disease initiation. A TCR beta motif made up of roughly eight highly homologous amino acid variants appeared to be characteristic of blood from ankylosing spondylitis patients.

Based on the germline V gene, the CDR1 and CDR2 sequences are SQVTM and ANQGSEA. Relative to germline, V is 1 base shorter and J is 2 bases shorter, with 8 bases between their ends. Including cysteine and phenylalanine, the CDR3 has 13 amino acids. Of all the DNA, just the CDR3 is kept, 39 bases in frame from base 1. This clonotype was recorded many times. The antigen it binds to is not known. Per-nucleotide qualities are absent, and no much larger clonotype sits a single base away. The listed sequencing device is Illumina HiSeq 2500. Quantitative 5'-RACE with molecular barcodes was used to prepare TCR beta libraries. On the study's bioinformatics: A new computational method, built on a probabilistic model of VDJ rearrangement, was used to identify disease-linked TCR variants. TCRdb reanalyzed the raw reads on its own, using fastp at Q25 for trimming and MiXCR for clone calling, and kept in-frame beta chains. Each CDR3 protein appears once, grouped with its most common genes and DNA. These V and J calls rely on TCRdb rather than the paper's analysis. For this sample there are some 250,000 distinct CDR3 sequences; around 9.2% appear just once. The ten largest clonotypes hold over 6.5% of the sample.

This chain joins TRBV29-1 to TRBJ1-1; a confident D gene designation cannot be given. This clonotype was obtained from a male donor with ankylosing spondylitis or in good health (not recorded which). Sequencing used blood, either unsorted or a sorted T cell fraction (not recorded which). The sequence in DNA is TGCAGCGTTGAAGTAACAGCTAACACTGAAGCTTTCTTT. Translated, it reads CSVEVTANTEAFF.